These T cell receptor beta chains were read from a single sample in a study of blood T cell repertoires in COVID-19. TCRdb's table, derived via immunoSEQ multiplex PCR, lists solely in-frame clones and lacks some. The data show 96,000 or so clones, with roughly 90% seen just once and about 4% held by the top ten. Sequencing was done on a sample of peripheral blood. Source of these receptors: a human donor with COVID-19, enrolled during active disease. The donor label of this sample is uncertain. Each CDR3 is given with its conserved first and last residue. The order of the fields is CDR3 length, V gene, D gene, clone size, J gene, CDR3 DNA, CDR3 protein. The D gene is left open where the match is weak. Only part of the rows carry a size: once, few, many, or a class if the clone is expanded.

14	TRBV10-3	TRBD1	NA	TRBJ1-6	TGTGCCATCAGGCCGGGACAGGGGGATTCACCCCTCCACTTT	CAIRPGQGDSPLHF
14	TRBV5-1	TRBD1	NA	TRBJ1-1	TGCGCCAGCACGGGGACAGGACAAAACACTGAAGCTTTCTTT	CASTGTGQNTEAFF
12	TRBV5-1	NA	NA	TRBJ2-1	TGCGCCAGCAGCTTGGCTAACAATGAGCAGTTCTTC	CASSLANNEQFF
14	TRBV6-2/TRBV6-3	NA	NA	TRBJ1-6	TGTGCCAGCAGTCGGAGCTCCTATAATTCACCCCTCCACTTT	CASSRSSYNSPLHF
15	TRBV18	NA	NA	TRBJ1-6	TGTGCCAGCTCACCGGTACAGGAAATTGGCTCACCCCTCCACTTT	CASSPVQEIGSPLHF
14	TRBV3-1/TRBV3-2	NA	NA	TRBJ1-1	TGTGCCAGCACCCCGTCCCTCGCGGACACTGAAGCTTTCTTT	CASTPSLADTEAFF
15	TRBV24-1	NA	NA	TRBJ2-5	TGTGCCACCAGTGACCCCCGGCAGGGAGGAGAGACCCAGTACTTC	CATSDPRQGGETQYF
15	TRBV9	TRBD2	NA	TRBJ2-1	TGTGCCAGCAGCCCAAGCGGGGGGTCATACAATGAGCAGTTCTTC	CASSPSGGSYNEQFF
18	TRBV18	NA	NA	TRBJ1-4	TGTGCCAGCTCACCCGTCCCGGGACTGAAGGCAACTAATGAAAAACTGTTTTTT	CASSPVPGLKATNEKLFF
13	TRBV5-1	NA	NA	TRBJ2-7	TGCGCCAGCATCCAGGGTAACTCCTACGAGCAGTACTTC	CASIQGNSYEQYF
15	TRBV4-1	NA	once	TRBJ1-2	TGCGCCAGCAGCCACAACAGGGCCCCTAACTATGGCTACACCTTC	CASSHNRAPNYGYTF
13	TRBV20-1	NA	NA	TRBJ1-2	TGCAGTGCTAGTTCGCAGGGTACCTATGGCTACACCTTC	CSASSQGTYGYTF
15	TRBV5-4	TRBD1	NA	TRBJ2-7	TGTGCCAGCAGCCCGCCGGGACAGGGGGAATACGAGCAGTACTTC	CASSPPGQGEYEQYF
18	TRBV4-1	TRBD1	NA	TRBJ2-1	TGCGCCAGCAGCCAACAAGGGGGCGCGGGCGCGGGTTACAATGAGCAGTTCTTC	CASSQQGGAGAGYNEQFF
13	TRBV11-2	NA	NA	TRBJ1-1	TGTGCCAGCAGCTTAACCACAGACGGGGTAGCTTTCTTT	CASSLTTDGVAFF
13	TRBV9	NA	NA	TRBJ1-2	TGTGCCAGCAGCGTACACCCGGAGGATGGCTACACCTTC	CASSVHPEDGYTF
15	TRBV25-1	TRBD2	NA	TRBJ2-3	TGTGCCAGCAGTACTAGCGGGGGGACCACAGATACGCAGTATTTT	CASSTSGGTTDTQYF
14	TRBV15	NA	once	TRBJ1-5	TGTGCCACCAGCAGAGTCAGAGGAGGTCAGCCCCAGCATTTT	CATSRVRGGQPQHF
17	TRBV27	NA	NA	TRBJ1-2	TGTGCCAGCACCGCGACTAGCGGGGGCATGCATTACTATGGCTACACCTTC	CASTATSGGMHYYGYTF
16	TRBV6-6	NA	NA	TRBJ1-6	TGTGCCAGCACCCAGGGGTTCAGCTCCTATAATTCACCCCTCCACTTT	CASTQGFSSYNSPLHF
16	TRBV19	TRBD1	NA	TRBJ1-6	TGTGCCAGTAGTATAGGCGAAGGGGGCCATGGAGGGCCCCTCCACTTT	CASSIGEGGHGGPLHF
16	TRBV6-5	NA	NA	TRBJ2-1	TGTGCCAGCAGTTACCGGACAGAATACTCCTACAATGAGCAGTTCTTC	CASSYRTEYSYNEQFF
15	TRBV6-5	TRBD1	NA	TRBJ1-6	TGTGCCAGCAGTTACTCGTACAGGGGGGATTCACCCCTCCACTTT	CASSYSYRGDSPLHF
15	TRBV13	TRBD2	NA	TRBJ2-3	TGTGCCAGCAAAACTAGCGGGGGGTACACAGATACGCAGTATTTT	CASKTSGGYTDTQYF
14	TRBV3-1/TRBV3-2	NA	NA	TRBJ2-5	TGTGCCAGCAGCTTGGCCCTAGCTGGCGAGACCCAGTACTTC	CASSLALAGETQYF
14	TRBV6-5	NA	NA	TRBJ1-6	TGTGCCAGCAGTCCCCGGCGGGATAATTCACCCCTCCACTTT	CASSPRRDNSPLHF
13	TRBV5-4	NA	NA	TRBJ1-3	TGTGCCAGCAGCTTAGACAGGGGAAACACCATATATTTT	CASSLDRGNTIYF
16	TRBV3-1/TRBV3-2	TRBD2	NA	TRBJ2-5	TGTGCCAGCAGCCTGACTAGCGGGGGGGCCGTGGAGACCCAGTACTTC	CASSLTSGGAVETQYF
14	TRBV6-5	TRBD1	NA	TRBJ1-4	TGTGCCAGCAGTTACACAGGGGATGGTGAAAAACTGTTTTTT	CASSYTGDGEKLFF
13	TRBV10-3	TRBD1	NA	TRBJ1-6	TGTGCCATCAAAGGACAGGGTAATTCACCCCTCCACTTT	CAIKGQGNSPLHF
13	TRBV6-6	NA	NA	TRBJ2-7	TGTGCCAGCAGTTACGATAGCGGCTACGAGCAGTACTTC	CASSYDSGYEQYF
14	TRBV29-1	NA	NA	TRBJ2-5	TGCAGCGCCCAAGGGGGAGGGGGTCCAGAGACCCAGTACTTC	CSAQGGGGPETQYF
15	TRBV6-5	NA	NA	TRBJ1-2	TGTGCCAGCAGTTACAACGTCTTAGGGAGCTATGGCTACACCTTC	CASSYNVLGSYGYTF
16	TRBV11-2	TRBD2	NA	TRBJ2-5	TGTGCCAGCAGTTCAGGACTAGCGGGGGGAGAAGAGACCCAGTACTTC	CASSSGLAGGEETQYF
14	TRBV19	NA	NA	TRBJ2-2	TGTGCCAGTAGTCCGGACCGGGGCACCGGGGAGCTGTTTTTT	CASSPDRGTGELFF
17	TRBV14	TRBD1	once	TRBJ2-7	TGTGCCAGCAGTCATTGGACAGGGGAGAGGGGGGCCTACGAGCAGTACTTC	CASSHWTGERGAYEQYF
12	TRBV10-2	NA	many	TRBJ1-6	TGCGCCAGCAGCGACAGGCTTTCACCCCTCCACTTT	CASSDRLSPLHF
11	TRBV28	NA	NA	TRBJ1-2	TGTGCCAGCAGTGGGGGCTTTGGCTACACCTTC	CASSGGFGYTF
15	TRBV30	TRBD2	NA	TRBJ2-7	TGTGCCTGGAGGGGGGGGCTAGCGGGTCCCTACGAGCAGTACTTC	CAWRGGLAGPYEQYF
18	TRBV4-1	TRBD1	NA	TRBJ2-7	TGCGCCAGCAGCCAGGTCCGGACAGGGGGCGGGGGGTTCTACGAGCAGTACTTC	CASSQVRTGGGGFYEQYF
13	TRBV25-1	TRBD1	NA	TRBJ1-1	TGTGCCAGCGAAGACAGGGGAAACACTGAAGCTTTCTTT	CASEDRGNTEAFF
14	TRBV5-1	TRBD1	NA	TRBJ2-5	TGCGCCAGCAGCTTGGGGACAGGGGAAGAGACCCAGTACTTC	CASSLGTGEETQYF
14	TRBV28	NA	NA	TRBJ1-1	TGTGCCAGCAGCCCACAGAATTATAACACTGAAGCTTTCTTT	CASSPQNYNTEAFF
14	TRBV5-8	TRBD1	NA	TRBJ1-2	TGTGCCAGCAGCACCTCAGGGGGGAACTATGGCTACACCTTC	CASSTSGGNYGYTF
14	TRBV20-1	TRBD1	NA	TRBJ1-4	TGCAGTGCTAGTCCGGGACAGGGAGGTGAAAAACTGTTTTTT	CSASPGQGGEKLFF
15	TRBV13	TRBD1	NA	TRBJ1-2	TGTGCCAGCAGCTTAGTTCGGGACAGAGTGGATGGCTACACCTTC	CASSLVRDRVDGYTF
15	TRBV19	NA	NA	TRBJ1-4	TGTGCCAGTAGTATCGTGCAACAGGGCCGGGCCAAACTGTTTTTT	CASSIVQQGRAKLFF
15	TRBV5-4	NA	NA	TRBJ1-2	TGTGCCAGCAGCTTGGGGGGCAGGGCGAACTATGGCTACACCTTC	CASSLGGRANYGYTF
13	TRBV3-1/TRBV3-2	TRBD2	NA	TRBJ2-3	TGTGCCAGCAGCTCTAGCGGGGGAGAGACGCAGTATTTT	CASSSSGGETQYF
14	TRBV10-3	NA	NA	TRBJ2-7	TGTGCCATCAGGAGGGCCTTGGGTTCCTACGAGCAGTACTTC	CAIRRALGSYEQYF
14	TRBV14	NA	NA	TRBJ2-3	TGTGCCAGCAGCCAAGATAGTACCACAGATACGCAGTATTTT	CASSQDSTTDTQYF
15	TRBV4-2	NA	NA	TRBJ1-5	TGTGCCAGCAGCCAGGAGACAGTTAGCAATCAGCCCCAGCATTTT	CASSQETVSNQPQHF
15	TRBV5-5	NA	NA	TRBJ2-7	TGTGCCAGCAGCTTGTCAACAGGGGAGGCAGGAGAGCAGTACTTC	CASSLSTGEAGEQYF
15	TRBV11-3	NA	NA	TRBJ1-6	TGTGCCAGCAGCATCGACAGGCGACATAATTCACCCCTCCACTTT	CASSIDRRHNSPLHF
12	TRBV6-5	NA	NA	TRBJ2-7	TGTGCCAGCAGTTCACCCAGCTACGAGCAGTACTTC	CASSSPSYEQYF
17	TRBV7-9	TRBD1	NA	TRBJ1-1	TGTGCCAGCAGCCGAGGGACAGACCCACTGGGGGACACTGAAGCTTTCTTT	CASSRGTDPLGDTEAFF
17	TRBV11-3	TRBD2	NA	TRBJ2-3	TGTGCCAGCAGCTTAGGGGACCGCTTTCGGGAGGCAGATACGCAGTATTTT	CASSLGDRFREADTQYF
18	TRBV18	TRBD1	NA	TRBJ1-6	TGTGCCAGCTCATATACAACTCCTCAAGACAGGGGAAATTCACCCCTCCACTTT	CASSYTTPQDRGNSPLHF